This entry is about one T cell receptor beta chain. Its antigen is undetermined. This record belongs to a study of T cells in Graves' hyperthyroidism and ophthalmopathy. The ends were cut back, 5 bases at V and 12 bases at J, with 17 bases in the middle. The CDR3 has 13 residues. Germline assignment: CDR1 MNHEY and CDR2 SMNVEV (reference sequence). It was RNA transcripts that yielded the amplified TCR beta CDR3 regions. The HTBI primer set drove a first-round RT-PCR of the TCR CDR3. Each CDR3 protein is one row after TCRdb ran MiXCR on the multiplex PCR reads. The top ten clones hold 6.5% to 10% of a sample with roughly 290,000 distinct CDR3 sequences, more than 10% of them seen once. General observations from the study: Within blood appeared most thyroid clonotypes that had expanded above 0.001.

Material for sequencing was blood. This clonotype was sampled from a woman in her twenties or thirties with Graves' hyperthyroidism that later progressed to Graves' ophthalmopathy. The chain is built from TRBV27 and TRBJ2-1; a weak D match, TRBD2 (5 bases). The CDR3 nucleotides read TGTGCCAGCAGTCCCAACAATTGGGCGGGGCAGTTCTTC. Its translation is CASSPNNWAGQFF.